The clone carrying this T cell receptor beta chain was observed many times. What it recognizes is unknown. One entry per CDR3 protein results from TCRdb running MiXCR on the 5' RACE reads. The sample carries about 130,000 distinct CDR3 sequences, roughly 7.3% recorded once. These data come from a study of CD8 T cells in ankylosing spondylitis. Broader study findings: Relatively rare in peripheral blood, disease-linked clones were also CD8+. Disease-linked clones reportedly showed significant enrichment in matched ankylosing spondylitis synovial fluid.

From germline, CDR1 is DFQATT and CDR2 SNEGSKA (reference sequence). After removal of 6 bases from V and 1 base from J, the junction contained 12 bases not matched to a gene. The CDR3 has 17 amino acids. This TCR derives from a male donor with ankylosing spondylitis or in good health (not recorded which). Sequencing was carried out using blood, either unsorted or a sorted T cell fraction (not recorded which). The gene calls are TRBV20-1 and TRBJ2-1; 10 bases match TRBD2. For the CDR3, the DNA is TGCAGTGCCCGGACCGAGACTAGCGGGCTTTCCTACAATGAGCAGTTCTTC. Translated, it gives CSARTETSGLSYNEQFF.